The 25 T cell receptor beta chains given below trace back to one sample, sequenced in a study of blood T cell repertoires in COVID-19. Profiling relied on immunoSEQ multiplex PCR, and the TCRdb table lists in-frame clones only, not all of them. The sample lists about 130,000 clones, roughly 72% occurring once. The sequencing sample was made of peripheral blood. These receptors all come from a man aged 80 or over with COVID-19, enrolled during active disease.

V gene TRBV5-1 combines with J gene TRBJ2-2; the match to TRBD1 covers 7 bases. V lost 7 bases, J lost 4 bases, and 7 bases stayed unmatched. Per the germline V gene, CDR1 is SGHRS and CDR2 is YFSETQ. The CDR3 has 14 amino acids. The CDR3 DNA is TGCGCCAGCCGCGGAAACAGGGGCACCGGGGAGCTGTTTTTT. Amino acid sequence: CASRGNRGTGELFF.

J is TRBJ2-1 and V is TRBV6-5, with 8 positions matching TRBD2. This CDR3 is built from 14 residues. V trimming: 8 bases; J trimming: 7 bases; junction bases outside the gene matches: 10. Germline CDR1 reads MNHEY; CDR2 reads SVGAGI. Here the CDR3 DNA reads TGTGCCAGCCTCCCGGGAGGGCCGTCAAATGAGCAGTTCTTC. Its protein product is CASLPGGPSNEQFF.

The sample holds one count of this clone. In nucleotides, the CDR3 is TGTGCCAGCAGTGAATGGGGCCTTTGGAGCTACACCTTC. Amino acid sequence: CASSEWGLWSYTF. This chain links TRBV25-1 with TRBJ1-2, with D maybe TRBD1 (5 bases). From germline, CDR1 is MGHDK and CDR2 SYGVNS. CDR3 length equals 13 residues. Trimming shortened V by 1 base and J by 9 bases, and 12 bases separated the two germline ends.

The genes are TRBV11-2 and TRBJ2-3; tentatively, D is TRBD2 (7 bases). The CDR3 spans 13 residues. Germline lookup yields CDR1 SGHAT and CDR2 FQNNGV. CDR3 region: CAVGRGRTDTQYF. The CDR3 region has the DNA TGTGCAGTCGGGCGGGGGCGCACAGATACGCAGTATTTT.

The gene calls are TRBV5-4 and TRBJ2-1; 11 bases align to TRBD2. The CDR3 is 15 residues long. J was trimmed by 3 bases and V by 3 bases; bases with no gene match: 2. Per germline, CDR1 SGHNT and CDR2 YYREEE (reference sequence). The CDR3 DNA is TGTGCCAGCAGCTCGGGACTAGCGGACTACAATGAGCAGTTCTTC. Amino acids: CASSSGLADYNEQFF.

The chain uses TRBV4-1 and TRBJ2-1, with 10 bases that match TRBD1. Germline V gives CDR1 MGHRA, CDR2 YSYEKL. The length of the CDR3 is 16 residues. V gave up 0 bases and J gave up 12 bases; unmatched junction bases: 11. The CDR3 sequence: CASSQDGTGDLGGQFF. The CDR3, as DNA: TGCGCCAGCAGCCAAGATGGGACAGGGGATTTGGGTGGGCAGTTCTTC.

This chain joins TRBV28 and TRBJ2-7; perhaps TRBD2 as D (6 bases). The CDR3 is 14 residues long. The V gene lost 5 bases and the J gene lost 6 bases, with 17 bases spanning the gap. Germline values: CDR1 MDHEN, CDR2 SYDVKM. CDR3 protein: CASSLGGRPLEQYF. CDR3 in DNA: TGTGCCAGCAGTCTGGGGGGACGCCCTCTCGAGCAGTACTTC.

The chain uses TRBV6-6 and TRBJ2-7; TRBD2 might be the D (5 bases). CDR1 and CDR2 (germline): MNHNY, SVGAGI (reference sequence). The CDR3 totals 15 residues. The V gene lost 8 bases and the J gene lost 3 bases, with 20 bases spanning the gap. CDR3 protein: CASAIEGGLGYEQYF. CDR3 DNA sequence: TGTGCCAGCGCCATCGAGGGTGGTCTGGGCTACGAGCAGTACTTC.

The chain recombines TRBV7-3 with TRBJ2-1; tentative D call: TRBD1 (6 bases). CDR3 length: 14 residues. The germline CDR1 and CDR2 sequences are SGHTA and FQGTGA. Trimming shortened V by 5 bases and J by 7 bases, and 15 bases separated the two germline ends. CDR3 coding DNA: TGTGCCAGCAGCCCCATGGGGGCCACGAATGAGCAGTTCTTC. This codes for CASSPMGATNEQFF.

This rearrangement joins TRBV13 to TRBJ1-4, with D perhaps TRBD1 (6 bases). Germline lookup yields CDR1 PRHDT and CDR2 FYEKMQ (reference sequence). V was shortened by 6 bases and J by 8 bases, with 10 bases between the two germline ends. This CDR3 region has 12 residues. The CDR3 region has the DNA TGTGCCAGCAGAGGGGGGGGCGAAAAACTGTTTTTT. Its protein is CASRGGGEKLFF. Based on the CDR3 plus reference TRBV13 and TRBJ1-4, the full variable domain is AAGVIQSPRHLIKEKRETATLKCYPIPRHDTVYWYQQGPGQDPQFLISFYEKMQSDKGSIPDRFSAQQFSDYHSELNMSSLELGDSALYFCASRGGGEKLFFGSGTQLSVL.

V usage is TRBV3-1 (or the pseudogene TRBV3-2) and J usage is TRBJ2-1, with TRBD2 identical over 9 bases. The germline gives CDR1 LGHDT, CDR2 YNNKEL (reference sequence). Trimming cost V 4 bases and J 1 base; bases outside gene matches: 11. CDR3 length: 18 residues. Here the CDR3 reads CASSPNGLAGISYNEQFF. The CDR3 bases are TGTGCCAGCAGCCCGAACGGCCTAGCGGGAATATCCTACAATGAGCAGTTCTTC.

The CDR3 is CASSVAPGSGNSPLHF. The CDR3 bases are TGTGCCAGCAGCGTAGCCCCAGGGTCTGGGAATTCACCCCTCCACTTT. This chain links TRBV9 with TRBJ1-6, with D perhaps matching TRBD1 (5 bases). The CDR3 has 16 residues. V was trimmed by 0 bases and J by 7 bases, leaving 14 bases between them. Germline loops: CDR1 SGDLS, CDR2 YYNGEE.

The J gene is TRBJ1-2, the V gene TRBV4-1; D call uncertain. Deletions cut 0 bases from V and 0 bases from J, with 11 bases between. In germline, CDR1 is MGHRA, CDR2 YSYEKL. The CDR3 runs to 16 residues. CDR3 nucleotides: TGCGCCAGCAGCCAAGATTCGCTCAGAACTAACTATGGCTACACCTTC. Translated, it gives CASSQDSLRTNYGYTF.

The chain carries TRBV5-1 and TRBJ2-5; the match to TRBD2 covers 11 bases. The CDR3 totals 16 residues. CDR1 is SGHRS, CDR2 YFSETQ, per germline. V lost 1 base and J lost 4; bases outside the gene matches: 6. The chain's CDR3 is CASSLKLAGGVETQYF. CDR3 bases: TGCGCCAGCAGCTTGAAGCTAGCGGGAGGTGTAGAGACCCAGTACTTC.

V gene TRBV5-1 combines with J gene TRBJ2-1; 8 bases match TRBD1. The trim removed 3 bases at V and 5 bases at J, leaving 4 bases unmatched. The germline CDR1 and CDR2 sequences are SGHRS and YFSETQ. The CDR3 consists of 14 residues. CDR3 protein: CASSSGQGNNEQFF. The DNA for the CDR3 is TGCGCCAGCAGCTCAGGACAGGGTAACAATGAGCAGTTCTTC.

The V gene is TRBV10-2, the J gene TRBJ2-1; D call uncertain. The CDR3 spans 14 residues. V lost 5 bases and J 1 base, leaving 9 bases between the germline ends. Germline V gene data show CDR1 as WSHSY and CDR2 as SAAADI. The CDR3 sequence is CASSSGQSYNEQFF. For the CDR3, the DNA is TGCGCCAGCAGTTCTGGTCAGTCCTACAATGAGCAGTTCTTC.

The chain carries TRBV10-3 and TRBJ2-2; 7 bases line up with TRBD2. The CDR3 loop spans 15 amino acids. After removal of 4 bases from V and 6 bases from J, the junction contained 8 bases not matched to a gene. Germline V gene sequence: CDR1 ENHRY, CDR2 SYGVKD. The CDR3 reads CAISASGPASGELFF. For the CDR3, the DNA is TGTGCCATCAGTGCTAGCGGCCCCGCCTCCGGGGAGCTGTTTTTT.

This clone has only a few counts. CDR3 DNA: TGTGCCAGCAGCCTAGTACGACAGGGACTCTATGGCTACACCTTC. As protein: CASSLVRQGLYGYTF. The genes are TRBV7-8 and TRBJ1-2, with TRBD1 identical over 7 bases. Germline-derived CDR1 and CDR2 are SGHVS and FQNEAQ. V was pared by 5 bases and J by 4 bases, with 10 bases of the junction left unmatched. This CDR3 comprises 15 residues.

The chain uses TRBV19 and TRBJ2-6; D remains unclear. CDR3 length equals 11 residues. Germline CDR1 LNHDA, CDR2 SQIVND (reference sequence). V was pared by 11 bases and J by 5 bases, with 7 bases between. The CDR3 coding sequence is TGTGCCGCCGGGTGGGCCAACGTCCTGACTTTC. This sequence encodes CAAGWANVLTF.

The CDR3 here is CASSQVSGLEENTIYF. The CDR3 nucleotides read TGTGCCAGCAGCCAAGTATCTGGATTGGAGGAAAACACCATATATTTT. The chain uses TRBV3-1 (or the pseudogene TRBV3-2) and TRBJ1-3; D is uncertain. The CDR3 has 16 residues. V lost 1 base and J lost 6, with 16 bases in between. Germline V gene sequence: CDR1 LGHDT, CDR2 YNNKEL (reference sequence).

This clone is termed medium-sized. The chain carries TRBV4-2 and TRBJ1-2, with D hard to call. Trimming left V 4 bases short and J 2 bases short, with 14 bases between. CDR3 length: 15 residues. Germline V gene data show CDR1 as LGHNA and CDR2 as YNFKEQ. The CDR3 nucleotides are TGTGCCAGCAGCCCGGCCGAGGGAGTCAACTATGGCTACACCTTC. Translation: CASSPAEGVNYGYTF.

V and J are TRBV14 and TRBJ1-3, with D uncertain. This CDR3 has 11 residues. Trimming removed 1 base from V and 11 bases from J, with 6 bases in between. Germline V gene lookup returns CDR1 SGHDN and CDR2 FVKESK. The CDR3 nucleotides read TGTGCCAGCAGCCAAGGGCGGGCCATATATTTT. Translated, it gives CASSQGRAIYF.

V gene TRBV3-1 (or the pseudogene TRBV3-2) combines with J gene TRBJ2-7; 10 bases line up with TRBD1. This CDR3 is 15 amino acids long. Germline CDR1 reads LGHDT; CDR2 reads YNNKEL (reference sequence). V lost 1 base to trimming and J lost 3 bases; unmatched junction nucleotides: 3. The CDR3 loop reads CASSQGWTGGYEQYF. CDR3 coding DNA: TGTGCCAGCAGCCAAGGTTGGACAGGGGGCTACGAGCAGTACTTC.

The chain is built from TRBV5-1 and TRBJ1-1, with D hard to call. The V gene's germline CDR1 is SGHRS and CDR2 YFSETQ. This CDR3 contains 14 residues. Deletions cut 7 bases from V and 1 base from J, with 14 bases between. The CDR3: CASGNAQPNTEAFF. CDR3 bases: TGCGCCAGCGGCAACGCTCAACCGAACACTGAAGCTTTCTTT.

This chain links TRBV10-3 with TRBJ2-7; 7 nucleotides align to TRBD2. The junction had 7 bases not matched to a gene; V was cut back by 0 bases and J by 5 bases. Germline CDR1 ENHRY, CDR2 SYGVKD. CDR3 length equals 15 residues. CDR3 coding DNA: TGTGCCATCAGTGAGTCGTTAACTAGCGCCCACGAGCAGTACTTC. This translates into CAISESLTSAHEQYF.